This T cell receptor beta chain was observed in a study of shared clonotypes between healthy human individuals. Regarding the study as a whole: A generally larger estimated richness was seen in naive subsets than in memory subsets.

As to this clone: No antigen is known for it.

TCRdb's table, derived via immunoSEQ multiplex PCR, lists solely in-frame clones and lacks some. The profile shows just under 350,000 clones, around 70% of them singletons. This CDR3 comprises 15 residues. Germline CDR1 SEHNR, CDR2 FQNEAQ (reference sequence). With 5 bases removed from V and 9 bases from J, the gap between germline ends came to 20 bases. The chain carries TRBV7-9 and TRBJ2-1, with D possibly called TRBD1 or TRBD2 (6 bases each). This TCR came from a man younger than 40 in good health. Sequencing was carried out using memory CD4+ T cells sorted from blood. Indicated subset: CD45RA-negative fraction. CDR3 sequence (DNA): TGTGCCAGCAGCCTAACGGGGGCCACCCGCGGTGAGCAGTTCTTC. Protein product: CASSLTGATRGEQFF.